What follows are 6 T cell receptor beta chains derived from one specimen sequenced in a study of graft-versus-host responses after intestinal transplantation. Intraepithelial and lamina propria lymphocytes were freed from processed graft tissue. Here immunoSEQ multiplex PCR was the method, and the copy in TCRdb shows in-frame clones only, minus some. The data hold some 20,000 clones, with roughly 78% observed a single time. This specimen consisted of ileum tissue, obtained around 20 days after intestinal transplant. The receptors shown here come from a human patient who received an intestinal transplant, so some T cells may come from the graft donor.

This rearrangement joins TRBV7-9 to TRBJ1-2, with 11 bases aligning to TRBD1. CDR3 length: 14 residues. The V gene's germline CDR1 is SEHNR and CDR2 FQNEAQ (reference sequence). V trimming: 5 bases; J trimming: 5 bases; junction bases outside the gene matches: 4. CDR3 region: CASSPGQGAYGYTF. The CDR3 bases are TGTGCCAGCAGCCCTGGACAGGGGGCTTATGGCTACACCTTC.

This rearrangement joins TRBV19 to TRBJ2-4; D may be TRBD2 (5 bases). This CDR3 contains 16 residues. The germline V gene has CDR1 LNHDA and CDR2 SQIVND (reference sequence). Trimming pared 1 base from V and 3 bases from J, leaving 13 bases between. The CDR3 loop is CASSIGSGESKNIQYF. CDR3 DNA sequence: TGTGCCAGTAGTATAGGCTCCGGGGAAAGCAAAAACATTCAGTACTTC.

V and J are TRBV10-3 and TRBJ2-3; 8 nucleotides line up with TRBD1. Germline V gives CDR1 ENHRY, CDR2 SYGVKD. The CDR3 sequence is 14 residues long. J was trimmed by 6 bases and V by 6 bases; bases with no gene match: 8. The CDR3 nucleotides are TGTGCCATCAGGTCGACAGGGGAGGATGATACGCAGTATTTT. Translation: CAIRSTGEDDTQYF.

The chain couples TRBV10-3 to TRBJ2-1; 13 nucleotides agree with TRBD2. Germline CDR1 reads ENHRY; CDR2 reads SYGVKD. The CDR3 totals 16 residues. Trimming removed 4 bases from V and 9 bases from J; junction bases left unmatched: 9. As DNA, the CDR3 is TGTGCCATCAGTGGAATAACCGGGACTAGCGGGACTGAGCAGTTCTTC. It yields the protein CAISGITGTSGTEQFF.

The chain employs TRBV19 and TRBJ2-7; 8 bases map to TRBD1. The ends lost 5 bases at V and 4 bases at J; junction bases unmatched: 10. The CDR3 extends over 15 amino acids. Germline CDR1 LNHDA, CDR2 SQIVND (reference sequence). CDR3 bases: TGTGCCAGTAGTTCCCTTCAGGGGGCAAGATACGAGCAGTACTTC. It is translated as CASSSLQGARYEQYF.

This clone was seen a few times. The V gene is TRBV19, the J gene TRBJ1-3; D call uncertain. Germline V gene data show CDR1 as LNHDA and CDR2 as SQIVND (reference sequence). The CDR3 spans 15 residues. Trimming cost V 7 bases and J 0 bases, with 13 bases left between them. This CDR3 is CASTQTGYSGNTIYF. CDR3 coding DNA: TGTGCCAGTACCCAGACGGGATACTCTGGAAACACCATATATTTT.